The next 18 T cell receptor beta chains were all read from a single sample in a study of T cells in Graves' hyperthyroidism and ophthalmopathy. What was amplified from RNA transcripts were TCR beta CDR3 regions. HTBI primers were the set used in a first-round RT-PCR of the TCR CDR3. TCRdb redid the calling of the multiplex PCR reads with MiXCR, one entry per CDR3 protein. This sample has about 370,000 distinct CDR3 sequences, with 13% to 15% found just once. Sequenced: blood. These receptor sequences come from a woman aged 55-70 years with Graves' ophthalmopathy.

In this sample, this clonotype turned up many times. The CDR3 bases are TGTGCCACCAGTGACACGGGGACGGGAGCTGAAGCTTTCTTT. Its translation: CATSDTGTGAEAFF. V is TRBV24-1 and J is TRBJ1-1; possibly TRBD1 for D (5 bases). Germline V CDR1 and CDR2: KGHDR, SFDVKD. The CDR3 loop spans 14 amino acids. The V end lost 4 bases, the J end lost 6 bases, and 14 bases lay between the germline ends.

This clonotype has a count of ten or more. The chain carries TRBV7-3 and TRBJ2-2; D not certain. Germline V gene sequence: CDR1 SGHTA, CDR2 FQGTGA. V was pared by 2 bases and J by 6 bases, with 16 bases between. The CDR3 sequence is 16 residues long. CDR3 in DNA: TGTGCCAGCAGCTTAGAGCAAAGGGCTTATCCCGGGGAGCTGTTTTTT. Protein product: CASSLEQRAYPGELFF. Using reference TRBV7-3 and TRBJ2-2 for the parts outside the CDR3, the full variable domain is GAGVSQTPSNKVTEKGKYVELRCDPISGHTALYWYRQSLGQGPEFLIYFQGTGAADDSGLPNDRFFAVRPEGSVSTLKIQRTERGDSAVYLCASSLEQRAYPGELFFGEGSRLTVL.

This clonotype was observed at least ten times. The rearrangement links TRBV28 to TRBJ1-5, with D possibly matching TRBD1 (6 bases). V gave up 6 bases and J gave up 4 bases, with 13 bases separating them. Germline CDR1 reads MDHEN; CDR2 reads SYDVKM. The CDR3 extends over 14 amino acids. The CDR3 region has the DNA TGTGCCAGCAGCCAAGGGGGGGAGAATCAGCCCCAGCATTTT. Amino acids: CASSQGGENQPQHF.

The sample holds many counts of this clonotype. This sequence joins TRBV12-3 or TRBV12-4 and TRBJ2-7, with D maybe TRBD2 (5 bases). This CDR3 has 12 amino acids. V lost 5 bases and J 2 bases, leaving 7 bases between the germline ends. The CDR3 DNA is TGTGCCAGCAGTCCCGGGACCTACGAGCAGTACTTC. Its protein is CASSPGTYEQYF.

This clonotype has ten or more counts. This rearrangement joins TRBV6-2 or TRBV6-3 to TRBJ1-5, with D perhaps TRBD1 (5 bases). This CDR3 has 14 residues. V was cut by 4 bases and J by 6 bases, with 13 bases left in between. From germline, CDR1 is MNHEY and CDR2 SVGEGT. CDR3 sequence: CASSSTTGVQPQHF. As DNA, the CDR3 is TGTGCCAGCAGTTCCACCACAGGTGTTCAGCCCCAGCATTTT.

In its sample, this clonotype was seen many times. The chain employs TRBV5-1 and TRBJ2-2, with 8 bases matching TRBD1. After removal of 2 bases from V and 2 bases from J, the junction contained 2 bases not matched to a gene. CDR3 size: 15 residues. CDR1 is SGHRS and CDR2 is YFSETQ in the germline V gene. The CDR3 nucleotides are TGCGCCAGCAGCTTAGGACAGGGTAACACCGGGGAGCTGTTTTTT. The encoded protein is CASSLGQGNTGELFF.

This clonotype was counted at least ten times. CDR3 amino acids: CASSEALAYTDTQYF. CDR3 sequence (DNA): TGTGCCAGCAGTGAAGCGCTGGCTTACACAGATACGCAGTATTTT. This chain links TRBV2 with TRBJ2-3; D gene ambiguous. The CDR3 contains 15 residues. V was cut by 0 bases and J by 2 bases, with 9 bases left in between. Germline V lookup: CDR1 SNHLY, CDR2 FYNNEI. Together with reference TRBV2 and TRBJ2-3, the CDR3 gives the full variable domain: EPEVTQTPSHQVTQMGQEVILRCVPISNHLYFYWYRQILGQKVEFLVSFYNNEISEKSEIFDDQFSVERPDGSNFTLKIRSTKLEDSAMYFCASSEALAYTDTQYFGPGTRLTVL.

This clonotype has a count of ten or more. The V call is TRBV11-2, the J call TRBJ2-3, with D tentatively TRBD2 (6 bases). Trimming stripped 0 bases from V and 2 bases from J, with 9 bases between. CDR3 length equals 15 residues. CDR1 is SGHAT, CDR2 FQNNGV, per germline. For the CDR3, the DNA is TGTGCCAGCAGCTTAGAGGGCGGGACCACAGATACGCAGTATTTT. Its translation is CASSLEGGTTDTQYF.

The chain employs TRBV7-3 and TRBJ2-1; tentatively, D is TRBD2 (6 bases). CDR3 size: 18 residues. V lost 2 bases, J lost 4 bases, and 21 bases lay in between. Looked up from germline, CDR1 is SGHTA and CDR2 is FQGTGA. Here the CDR3 reads CASSLGFGVGGGYNEQFF. The CDR3 DNA reads TGTGCCAGCAGCTTAGGTTTCGGGGTGGGAGGCGGGTACAATGAGCAGTTCTTC.

V and J are TRBV5-5 and TRBJ2-7; the D gene is possibly TRBD2 (6 bases). Deletions cut 0 bases from V and 7 bases from J, with 20 bases between. The CDR3 spans 16 residues. Germline values: CDR1 SGHKS, CDR2 YYEKEE (reference sequence). The CDR3, as DNA: TGTGCCAGCAGCTTGGTACCAGCGGGCCCCGTACGGGAGCAGTACTTC. Translated: CASSLVPAGPVREQYF.

This chain connects TRBV11-2 to TRBJ1-5, with TRBD1 as a possible D gene (5 bases). Between the trimmed V and J ends, which lost 1 base and 0 bases, there was a span of 16 bases. This CDR3 has 18 residues. CDR1 is SGHAT and CDR2 is FQNNGV in the germline V gene. DNA of the CDR3: TGTGCCAGCAGCTTAGGGGCCGGGGCACAATATAGCAATCAGCCCCAGCATTTT. Protein sequence: CASSLGAGAQYSNQPQHF.

This clonotype was seen more than once but under ten times. The V call is TRBV11-2, the J call TRBJ2-7; D remains ambiguous. This CDR3 comprises 13 residues. The V and J ends lost 2 bases and 2 bases respectively, with 7 bases between them. CDR1 is SGHAT and CDR2 is FQNNGV in the germline V gene. The CDR3: CASSLMSAYEQYF. Written as DNA, the CDR3 is TGTGCCAGCAGCTTAATGTCGGCCTACGAGCAGTACTTC.

This clonotype was observed many times. The J gene is TRBJ1-1, the V gene TRBV2; D not resolved. Germline CDR1 and CDR2: SNHLY and FYNNEI. V lost 6 bases and J 6 bases, leaving 8 bases between the germline ends. The CDR3 runs to 11 residues. The CDR3 nucleotides read TGTGCCAGCAGGGCCGGGGCTGAAGCTTTCTTT. Residues: CASRAGAEAFF.

Note on this clonotype: This sequence may be a read error, since a much larger clone differs from it by one base. The rearrangement links TRBV20-1 to TRBJ2-1; possibly TRBD2 for D (5 bases). CDR3 length equals 14 residues. The V gene's germline CDR1 is DFQATT and CDR2 SNEGSKA (reference sequence). For the CDR3, the DNA is TGCAGTGCTAGAGGAGCGGAGAGCTACAATGAGCGGTTCTTC. As protein: CSARGAESYNERFF.

To note about this clonotype: This clone may be a read error of a much larger clone one base away. This chain links TRBV9 with TRBJ2-1; possibly TRBD2 for D (5 bases). Germline lookup yields CDR1 SGDLS and CDR2 YYNGEE. This CDR3 has 15 residues. CDR3 DNA sequence: TGTGCCAGCAGCGTAGAAGAGGGCCTCTACAATGGGCAGTTCTTC. Translation gives CASSVEEGLYNGQFF. Drawing the rest from reference TRBV9 and TRBJ2-1, the complete variable domain is DSGVTQTPKHLITATGQRVTLRCSPRSGDLSVYWYQQSLDQGLQFLIQYYNGEERAKGNILERFSAQQFPDLHSELNLSSLELGDSALYFCASSVEEGLYNGQFFGPGTRLTVL.

This clonotype was found many times. The chain joins TRBV28 to TRBJ2-5, with a weak D call TRBD2 (6 bases). Germline V gene lookup returns CDR1 MDHEN and CDR2 SYDVKM. The V end was cut by 5 bases, the J end by 5 bases, with 18 bases between. This CDR3 is 15 amino acids long. CDR3 amino acids: CASSGPGGAGETQYF. The CDR3 region has the DNA TGTGCCAGCAGTGGACCCGGAGGGGCGGGGGAGACCCAGTACTTC.

This clonotype showed up many times. At one of its ends the junction is not consistent with the germline gene, which may arise from a read error. The gene calls are TRBV5-1 and TRBJ1-2; perhaps TRBD1 as D (6 bases). Germline-derived CDR1 and CDR2 are SGHRS and YFSETQ. The CDR3 spans 12 residues. The CDR3, as DNA: TGTGCCAGCAGCCCACAGGGTCTAGGCTACACCTTC. This encodes CASSPQGLGYTF. Using reference TRBV5-1 and TRBJ1-2 for the parts outside the CDR3, the full variable domain is KAGVTQTPRYLIKTRGQQVTLSCSPISGHRSVSWYQQTPGQGLQFLFEYFSETQRNKGNFPGRFSGRQFSNSRSEMNVSTLELGDSALYLCASSPQGLGYTFGSGTRLTVV.

This clonotype was seen ten or more times. The chain is built from TRBV7-2 and TRBJ2-1, with a weak D call TRBD1 (6 bases). Looked up from germline, CDR1 is SGHTA and CDR2 is FQGNSA. CDR3 length: 15 amino acids. Trimming removed 5 bases from V and 0 bases from J, with 11 bases in between. The CDR3 loop is CASSGDTPSYNEQFF. In DNA form, the CDR3 reads TGTGCCAGCAGCGGGGACACACCCTCCTACAATGAGCAGTTCTTC.